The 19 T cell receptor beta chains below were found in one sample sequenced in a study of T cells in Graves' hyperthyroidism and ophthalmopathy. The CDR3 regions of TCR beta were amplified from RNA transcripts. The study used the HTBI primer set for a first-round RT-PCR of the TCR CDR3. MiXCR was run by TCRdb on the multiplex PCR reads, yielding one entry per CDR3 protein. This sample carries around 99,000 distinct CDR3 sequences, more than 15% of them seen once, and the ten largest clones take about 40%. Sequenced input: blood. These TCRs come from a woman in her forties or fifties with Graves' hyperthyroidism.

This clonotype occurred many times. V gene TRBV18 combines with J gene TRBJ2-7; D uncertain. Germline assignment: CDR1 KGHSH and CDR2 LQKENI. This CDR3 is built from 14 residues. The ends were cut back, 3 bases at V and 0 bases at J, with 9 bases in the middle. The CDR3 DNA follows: TGTGCCAGCTCACCTTGGACGGACTCCTACGAGCAGTACTTC. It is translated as CASSPWTDSYEQYF.

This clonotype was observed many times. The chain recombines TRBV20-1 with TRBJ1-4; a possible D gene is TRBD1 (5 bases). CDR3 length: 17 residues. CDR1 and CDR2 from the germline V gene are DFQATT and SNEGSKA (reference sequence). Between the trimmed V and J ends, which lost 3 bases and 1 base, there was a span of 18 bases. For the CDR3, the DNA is TGCAGTGCTAGGCCCAGGGTTTTGATGGGAACTAATGAAAAACTGTTTTTT. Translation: CSARPRVLMGTNEKLFF.

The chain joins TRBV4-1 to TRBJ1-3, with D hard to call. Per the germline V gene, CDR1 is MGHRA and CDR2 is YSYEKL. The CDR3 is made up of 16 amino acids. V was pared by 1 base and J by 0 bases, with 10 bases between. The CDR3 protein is CASSQVGVISGNTIYF. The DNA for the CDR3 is TGCGCCAGCAGCCAAGTAGGAGTTATCTCTGGAAACACCATATATTTT.

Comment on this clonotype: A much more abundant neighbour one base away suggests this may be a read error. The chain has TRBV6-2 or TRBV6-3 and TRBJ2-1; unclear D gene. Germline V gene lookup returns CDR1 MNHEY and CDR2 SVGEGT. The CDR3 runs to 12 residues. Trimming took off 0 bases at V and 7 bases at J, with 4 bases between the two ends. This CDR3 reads CASSYSRNEQFF. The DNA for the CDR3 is TGTGCCAGCAGTTACTCGAGGAATGAGCAGTTCTTC.

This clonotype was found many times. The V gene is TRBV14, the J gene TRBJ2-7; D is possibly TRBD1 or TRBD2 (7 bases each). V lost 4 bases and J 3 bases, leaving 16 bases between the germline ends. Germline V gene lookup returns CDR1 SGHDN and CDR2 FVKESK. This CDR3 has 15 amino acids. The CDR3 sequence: CASSRGGTAHYEQYF. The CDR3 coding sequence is TGTGCCAGCAGCCGGGGGGGGACAGCTCACTACGAGCAGTACTTC.

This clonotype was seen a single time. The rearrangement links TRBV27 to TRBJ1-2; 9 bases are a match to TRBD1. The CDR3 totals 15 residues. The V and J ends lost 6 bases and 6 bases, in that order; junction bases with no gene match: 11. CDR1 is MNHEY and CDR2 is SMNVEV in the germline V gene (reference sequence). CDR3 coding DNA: TGTGCCAGCAGCTGGGCACAGGGGGCTTACGATGGCTACACCTTC. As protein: CASSWAQGAYDGYTF.

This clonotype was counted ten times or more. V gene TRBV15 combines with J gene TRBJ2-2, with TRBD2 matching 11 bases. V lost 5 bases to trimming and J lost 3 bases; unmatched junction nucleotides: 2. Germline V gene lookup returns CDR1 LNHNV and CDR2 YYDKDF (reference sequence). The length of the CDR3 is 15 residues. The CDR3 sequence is CATSLLAGDTGELFF. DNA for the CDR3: TGTGCCACCAGCTTACTAGCGGGGGACACCGGGGAGCTGTTTTTT.

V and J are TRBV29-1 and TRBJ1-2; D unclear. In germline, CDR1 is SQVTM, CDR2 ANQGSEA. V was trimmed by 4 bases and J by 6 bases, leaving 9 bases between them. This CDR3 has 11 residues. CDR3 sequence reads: CSVGPVDGYTF. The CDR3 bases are TGCAGCGTTGGACCCGTTGATGGCTACACCTTC.

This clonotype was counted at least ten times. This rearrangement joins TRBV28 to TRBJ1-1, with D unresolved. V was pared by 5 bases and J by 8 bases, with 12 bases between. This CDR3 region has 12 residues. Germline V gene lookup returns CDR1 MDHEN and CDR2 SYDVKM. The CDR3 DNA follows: TGTGCCAGCAGTGAGGGCCATTTCGAAGCTTTCTTT. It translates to CASSEGHFEAFF.

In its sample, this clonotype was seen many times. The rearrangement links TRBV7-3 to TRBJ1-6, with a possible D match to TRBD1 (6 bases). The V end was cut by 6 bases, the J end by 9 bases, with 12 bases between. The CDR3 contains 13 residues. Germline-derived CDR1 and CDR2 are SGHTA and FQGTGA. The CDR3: CASSRDNFSPLHF. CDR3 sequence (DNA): TGTGCCAGCAGTCGGGACAATTTTTCACCCCTCCACTTT. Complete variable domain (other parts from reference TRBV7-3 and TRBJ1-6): GAGVSQTPSNKVTEKGKYVELRCDPISGHTALYWYRQSLGQGPEFLIYFQGTGAADDSGLPNDRFFAVRPEGSVSTLKIQRTERGDSAVYLCASSRDNFSPLHFGNGTRLTVT.

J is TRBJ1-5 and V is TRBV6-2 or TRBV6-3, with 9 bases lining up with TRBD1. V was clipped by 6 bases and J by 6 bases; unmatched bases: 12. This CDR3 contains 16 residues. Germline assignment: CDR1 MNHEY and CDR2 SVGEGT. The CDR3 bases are TGTGCCAGCAGGGAGCCGGGACAGGGAAACTTTCAGCCCCAGCATTTT. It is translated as CASREPGQGNFQPQHF.

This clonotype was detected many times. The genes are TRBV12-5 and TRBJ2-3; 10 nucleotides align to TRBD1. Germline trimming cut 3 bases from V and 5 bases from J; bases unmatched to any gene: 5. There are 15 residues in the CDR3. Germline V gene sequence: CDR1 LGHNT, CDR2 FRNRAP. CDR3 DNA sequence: TGTGCTAGTGGTTTTGGGACAGGGGTGGGAGATACGCAGTATTTT. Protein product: CASGFGTGVGDTQYF.

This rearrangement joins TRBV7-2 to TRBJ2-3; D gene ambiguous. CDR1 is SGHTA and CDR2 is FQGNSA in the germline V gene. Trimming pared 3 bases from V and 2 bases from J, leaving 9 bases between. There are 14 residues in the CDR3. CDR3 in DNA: TGTGCCAGCAGCTTCACCCTTAACACAGATACGCAGTATTTT. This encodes CASSFTLNTDTQYF.

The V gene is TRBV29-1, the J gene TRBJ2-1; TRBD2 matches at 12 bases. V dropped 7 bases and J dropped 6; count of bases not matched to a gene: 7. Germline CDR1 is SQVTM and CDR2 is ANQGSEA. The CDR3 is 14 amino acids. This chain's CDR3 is CSAQLAGGSNEQFF. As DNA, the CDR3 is TGCAGCGCCCAACTAGCGGGAGGTTCCAATGAGCAGTTCTTC.

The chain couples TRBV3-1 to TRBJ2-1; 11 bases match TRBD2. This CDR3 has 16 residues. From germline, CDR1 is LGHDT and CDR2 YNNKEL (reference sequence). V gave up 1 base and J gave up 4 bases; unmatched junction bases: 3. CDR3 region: CASSQVGLAGYNEQFF. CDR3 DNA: TGTGCCAGCAGCCAAGTTGGACTAGCGGGTTACAATGAGCAGTTCTTC.

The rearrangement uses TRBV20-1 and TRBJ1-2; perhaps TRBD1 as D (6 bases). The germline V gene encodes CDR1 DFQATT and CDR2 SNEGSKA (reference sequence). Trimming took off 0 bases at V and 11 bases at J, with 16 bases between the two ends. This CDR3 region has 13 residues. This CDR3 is CSAREGQGKGYTF. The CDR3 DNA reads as TGCAGTGCTAGAGAAGGGCAGGGGAAGGGTTACACCTTC.

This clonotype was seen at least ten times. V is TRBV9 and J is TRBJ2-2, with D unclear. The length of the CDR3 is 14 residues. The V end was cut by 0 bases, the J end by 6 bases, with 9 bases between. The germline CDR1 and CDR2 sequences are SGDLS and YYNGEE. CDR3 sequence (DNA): TGTGCCAGCAGCGTAGGTGGGGATCCCGGGGAGCTGTTTTTT. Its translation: CASSVGGDPGELFF.

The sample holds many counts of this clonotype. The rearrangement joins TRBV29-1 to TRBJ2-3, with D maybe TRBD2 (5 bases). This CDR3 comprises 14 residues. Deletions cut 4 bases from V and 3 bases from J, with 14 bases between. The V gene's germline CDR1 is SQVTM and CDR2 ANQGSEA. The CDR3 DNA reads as TGCAGCGTTGGTTCGTGGACTCTAACAGATACGCAGTATTTT. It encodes CSVGSWTLTDTQYF.

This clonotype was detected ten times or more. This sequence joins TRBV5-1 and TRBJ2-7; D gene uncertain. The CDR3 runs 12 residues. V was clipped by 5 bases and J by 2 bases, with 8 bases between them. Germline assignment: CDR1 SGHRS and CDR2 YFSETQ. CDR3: CASRRGTYEQYF. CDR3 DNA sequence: TGCGCCAGCAGACGTGGTACCTACGAGCAGTACTTC.